This T cell receptor beta chain derives from a study of T-cell memory formation after mild COVID-19. Overall study: TCR clusters showed largely donor specificity.

MiXCR, applied by TCRdb to the 5' RACE reads, yields one record per CDR3 protein. The sample records 500,000 to 600,000 distinct CDR3 sequences, roughly 18% being singletons. This CDR3 contains 15 residues. V lost 4 bases and J lost 6, with 18 bases in between. The chain combines TRBV12-3 or TRBV12-4 with TRBJ1-1; possibly TRBD1 for D (5 bases). This TCR derives from an adult woman who had mild COVID-19 (a few samples of this study predate the infection). Cell type and time point are not known. The sample taken for sequencing was PBMCs or a T cell subset sorted from them (not recorded which). The CDR3 is CASSSLSRRASEAFF. CDR3 nucleotides: TGTGCCAGCAGTTCCCTTAGTCGCAGGGCCTCTGAAGCTTTCTTT.